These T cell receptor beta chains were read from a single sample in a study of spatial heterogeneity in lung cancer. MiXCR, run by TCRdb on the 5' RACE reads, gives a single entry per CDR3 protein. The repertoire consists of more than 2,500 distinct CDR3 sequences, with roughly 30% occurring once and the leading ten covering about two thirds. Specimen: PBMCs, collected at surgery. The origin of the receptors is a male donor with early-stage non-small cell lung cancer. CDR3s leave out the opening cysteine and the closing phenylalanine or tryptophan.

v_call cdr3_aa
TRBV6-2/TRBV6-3 AIRDTANTGELF
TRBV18 ASSPRQNTGELF
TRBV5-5 ASSLEGLHNEQF
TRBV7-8 ASGETGDDTEAF
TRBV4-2 ASSQEAGGPNEQY
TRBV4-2 ASSQAGGRDEAF
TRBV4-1 ASSQGIQGGEQY
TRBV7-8 ASSAYRNTYNEQF
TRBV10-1 ASSERTSETDTQY
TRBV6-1 ASRPDWTATYEQY
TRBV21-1 AASRGCEQKNIQY
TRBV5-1 ASSLEGTEAF
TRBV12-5 ASGLTSGGVGSDTQY
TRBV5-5 ASSLGQNTGELF
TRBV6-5 ASSSQASDIGEQF
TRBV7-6 ASSPTGAINEKLF